This entry lists 4 T cell receptor beta chains sequenced from one sample in a study of response to subunit inactivated influenza vaccine. A single record per CDR3 protein comes from TCRdb applying MiXCR to the RT-PCR reads. Among 550,000 to 800,000 distinct CDR3 sequences listed, around 14% were seen once. The material was PBMCs from blood, obtained 11 to 12 days after vaccination. These receptors were collected from a man aged 50 to 59 who received an inactivated influenza vaccine.

This clonotype was seen ten or more times. This chain connects TRBV6-2 or TRBV6-3 to TRBJ2-1, with 10 bases that match TRBD2. Trimming took 5 bases from V and 2 from J; bases not matched to a gene: 3. The CDR3 consists of 15 residues. The V gene's germline CDR1 is MNHEY and CDR2 SVGEGT. The CDR3 is CASSRLAGPYNEQFF. CDR3 nucleotide sequence: TGTGCCAGCAGTAGACTAGCGGGCCCCTACAATGAGCAGTTCTTC.

This sequence joins TRBV6-5 and TRBJ2-3; TRBD2 matches 8 bases. CDR3 size: 19 residues. With 0 bases clipped from V and 5 bases from J, the junction kept 16 bases outside the gene matches. Germline V CDR1 and CDR2: MNHEY, SVGAGI. The CDR3 nucleotides are TGTGCCAGCAGTTACTCCAGCGGGGGCTATATTCCCGGAAGAGATACGCAGTATTTT. This encodes CASSYSSGGYIPGRDTQYF.

The J gene is TRBJ2-1, the V gene TRBV6-1; D gene uncertain. Germline-derived CDR1 and CDR2 are MNHNS and SASEGT. V was clipped by 3 bases and J by 15 bases, with 12 bases between them. The CDR3 runs 11 residues. The CDR3 loop is CASSDKSTPFF. CDR3 nucleotides: TGTGCCAGCAGTGATAAAAGTACCCCGTTCTTC.

This clonotype was seen more than once but under ten times. The chain has TRBV12-3 or TRBV12-4 and TRBJ1-1, with D possibly TRBD1 on 5 matching bases. The CDR3 extends over 12 amino acids. V lost 6 bases and J 5 bases, leaving 10 bases between the germline ends. The CDR3 region has the DNA TGTGCCAGCAGATCTTACAGGACTGAAGCTTTCTTT. Protein sequence: CASRSYRTEAFF.